The rows below give T cell receptor beta chains drawn from one sample of a study of blood T cell repertoires in COVID-19. Libraries were prepared by immunoSEQ multiplex PCR; TCRdb keeps only in-frame clonotypes and omits some of them. The sample yields 200,000 to 250,000 clones, less than 85% seen once. The sample comprised peripheral blood. These receptors came from an older woman with acute or convalescent COVID-19. The CDR3 runs from the conserved cysteine through the conserved F or W. The D gene is left open where the match is weak. Rows give clone size only sometimes, using once, few, many, or a class for an expanded clone.

-,TRBJ1-2,TRBD1,TRBV3-1/TRBV3-2,TGTGCCAGCAGCCAAGTTCCAGGGGGAGGCTACACCTTC,CASSQVPGGGYTF
-,TRBJ2-3,-,TRBV5-4,TGTGCCAGCAGCGGAGGGGGGGGCCTCGGAGATACGCAGTATTTT,CASSGGGGLGDTQYF
-,TRBJ2-5,TRBD2,TRBV5-1,TGCGCCAGCAGTTCGGGGGGGCCAGCAGAGACCCAGTACTTC,CASSSGGPAETQYF
-,TRBJ2-2,-,TRBV3-1/TRBV3-2,TGTGCCAGCAGTATAGGTAGGGGAACCGGGGAGCTGTTTTTT,CASSIGRGTGELFF
-,TRBJ2-3,TRBD2,TRBV2,TGTGCCAGCAGCCCTGGGGACTACTACACAGATACGCAGTATTTT,CASSPGDYYTDTQYF
-,TRBJ1-4,-,TRBV3-1/TRBV3-2,TGTGCCAGCAGCCCCCAGGGGACACTATTTGAAAAACTGTTTTTT,CASSPQGTLFEKLFF
-,TRBJ1-1,TRBD1,TRBV25-1,TGTGCCAGCAGTGTCGGGACAGTCAACACTGAAGCTTTCTTT,CASSVGTVNTEAFF
-,TRBJ1-1,-,TRBV3-1/TRBV3-2,TGTGCCAGCAGCCAAGAACCCAACCCCGGGGGAGCCAACACTGAAGCTTTCTTT,CASSQEPNPGGANTEAFF
-,TRBJ2-3,TRBD2,TRBV9,TGTGCCAGCAGCGTCACTAGCGGAGGAGATACGCAGTATTTT,CASSVTSGGDTQYF
-,TRBJ2-4,-,TRBV6-1,TGTGCCAGCAGTGAAAGAGGGGGTGTTAGCATTCAGTACTTC,CASSERGGVSIQYF
-,TRBJ2-5,TRBD1,TRBV7-6,TGTGCCAGCACCGTCGGACAGGGGGGGGAGACCCAGTACTTC,CASTVGQGGETQYF
-,TRBJ2-3,TRBD1,TRBV4-1,TGCGCCAGCAGCGAAGGGACAGGCACAGATACGCAGTATTTT,CASSEGTGTDTQYF
-,TRBJ1-2,TRBD1,TRBV6-1,TGTGCCAGCAGTGAGAAGGACAGGGGGGGCTACACCTTC,CASSEKDRGGYTF
-,TRBJ2-3,-,TRBV9,TGTGCCAGCAGCGTAGGTCCCTATGGCCGGGGTAGCACAGATACGCAGTATTTT,CASSVGPYGRGSTDTQYF
-,TRBJ1-2,TRBD1,TRBV19,TGTGCCAGTAGCCATGGGACAGGGCTTGGCTACACCTTC,CASSHGTGLGYTF
-,TRBJ1-2,-,TRBV18,TGTGCCAGCTCACCAGGACAGAGTAACTATGGCTACACCTTC,CASSPGQSNYGYTF
-,TRBJ1-2,-,TRBV6-5,TGTGCCAGCCGCCCAAAACACGGGGGACATGGCTACACCTTC,CASRPKHGGHGYTF
-,TRBJ2-5,TRBD2,TRBV7-6,TGTGCCAGCAGCTTAGCAGCGGGATGGGGAGAGACCCAGTACTTC,CASSLAAGWGETQYF
-,TRBJ2-5,-,TRBV6-6,TGTGCCAGCAGACCCGGGACATCAGAGACCCAGTACTTC,CASRPGTSETQYF
-,TRBJ2-1,-,TRBV6-5,TGTGCCAGCAGTTCAGGGGCAGATAGGAATGAGCAGTTCTTC,CASSSGADRNEQFF
-,TRBJ2-1,TRBD2,TRBV7-6,TGTGCCAGCAGTCCGGGGACTAGCGGGGGGGCTTCCTACAATGAGCAGTTCTTC,CASSPGTSGGASYNEQFF
-,TRBJ2-1,TRBD1,TRBV19,TGTGCCAGTAGTATTTTGGCGGGACAGGCGCGACCCGAGCAGTTCTTC,CASSILAGQARPEQFF
-,TRBJ1-2,TRBD1,TRBV7-2,TGTGCCAGCAGCCCGCGGACAGGGATTCTCCCCCGCTATGGCTACACCTTC,CASSPRTGILPRYGYTF
-,TRBJ1-3,TRBD1,TRBV30,TGTGCCTGGAGGGGGACAGCCTCTGGAAACACCATATATTTT,CAWRGTASGNTIYF
-,TRBJ1-4,TRBD1,TRBV30,TGTGCCTGGCGCGGGAGGGGGCGAAGTGAAAAACTGTTTTTT,CAWRGRGRSEKLFF
-,TRBJ1-4,-,TRBV5-1,TGCGCCAGCAGCCCGAAAAGGGGTCCCGCAACTAATGAAAAACTGTTTTTT,CASSPKRGPATNEKLFF
-,TRBJ2-3,TRBD1,TRBV27,TGTGCCAGCACCTACAGGGGGCGGAAGACAGATACGCAGTATTTT,CASTYRGRKTDTQYF
-,TRBJ1-2,-,TRBV12-5,TGTGCTAGTGCCATCTCCGTTGCGGCGTACACCTTC,CASAISVAAYTF
-,TRBJ1-5,TRBD1,TRBV6-2/TRBV6-3,TGTGCCAGCAGTAAGGCCGGGACAGGGGATCAGCCCCAGCATTTT,CASSKAGTGDQPQHF
-,TRBJ2-7,-,TRBV3-1/TRBV3-2,TGTGCCAGCAGCCAAGTATACTCCTACGAGCAGTACTTC,CASSQVYSYEQYF
medium-sized,TRBJ2-7,-,TRBV24-1,TGTGCCACCAGTGATTCCGCAGGGCTAAGCTACGAGCAGTACTTC,CATSDSAGLSYEQYF
-,TRBJ1-6,-,TRBV13,TGTGCCAGCAGCTCGGACTGGTCACCCCTCCACTTT,CASSSDWSPLHF
few,TRBJ1-2,TRBD1,TRBV5-4,TGTGCCAGCAGCTGGGACAGGTCAAACTATGGCTACACCTTC,CASSWDRSNYGYTF
-,TRBJ1-2,-,TRBV5-6,TGTGCCAGCAGCCGGCGGTGGAGCCAGGGGCGGTATGGCTACACCTTC,CASSRRWSQGRYGYTF
-,TRBJ1-3,TRBD1,TRBV2,TGTGCCAGCAGCCGCGGCGGACAGGGAACAGGTTCTGGAAACACCATATATTTT,CASSRGGQGTGSGNTIYF
-,TRBJ2-3,-,TRBV18,TGTGCCAGCTCACATGGAGGACAGTGGAGCGCAGATACGCAGTATTTT,CASSHGGQWSADTQYF
-,TRBJ1-6,TRBD1,TRBV15,TGTGCCACCACCGGACAGGGGAATTCACCCCTCCACTTT,CATTGQGNSPLHF
-,TRBJ2-1,TRBD2,TRBV7-2,TGTGCCAGCACCCCGACTAGCTGGGGCAATGAGCAGTTCTTC,CASTPTSWGNEQFF
-,TRBJ2-3,-,TRBV10-1,TGCGCCAGCAGCGGGGACATAAGGCCCACAGATACGCAGTATTTT,CASSGDIRPTDTQYF
-,TRBJ1-1,-,TRBV6-6,TGTGCCAGCAAAATAGGGGGGGTCGGGAACACTGAAGCTTTCTTT,CASKIGGVGNTEAFF
-,TRBJ2-5,TRBD1,TRBV18,TGTGCCAGCTCACGCCAACAGGGGTTCCAAGAGACCCAGTACTTC,CASSRQQGFQETQYF
once,TRBJ2-3,-,TRBV7-2,TGTGCCAGCAGAAGTAGGGGGAGCACAGATACGCAGTATTTT,CASRSRGSTDTQYF
-,TRBJ1-2,-,TRBV6-5,TGTGCCACGCAGGAACCGTCCTATGGCTACACCTTC,CATQEPSYGYTF
-,TRBJ1-5,TRBD1,TRBV30,TGTGCCTGGAGCCGTGGGACAGGAGATAATCAGCCCCAGCATTTT,CAWSRGTGDNQPQHF